The rows below give T cell receptor beta chains drawn from one sample of a study of cytomegalovirus exposure and HLA in healthy donors. Libraries were prepared by immunoSEQ multiplex PCR; TCRdb keeps only in-frame clonotypes and omits some of them. The sample shows approximately 180,000 clones, around 80% of them seen only once. Source material: PBMCs. The source is a woman aged 55 to 70 in good health and CMV-seropositive. Each CDR3 is given with its conserved first and last residue.

J gene,V gene,CDR3 protein
TRBJ1-5,TRBV6-5,CASSYEYSNQPQHF
TRBJ2-3,TRBV5-1,CARDRDRLTDTQYF
TRBJ2-3,TRBV5-1,CASAPAGGSTDTQYF
TRBJ2-5,TRBV5-4,CASSRGQGNEETQYF
TRBJ2-7,TRBV6-5,CASSPGGGEQYF
TRBJ1-3,TRBV7-9,CASSLDWTFSGNTIYF
TRBJ1-5,TRBV19,CASTPQALNQPQHF
TRBJ1-4,TRBV19,CASSIRFDRPKGGKLFF
TRBJ2-7,TRBV7-9,CASRSGRSEQYF
TRBJ2-6,TRBV5-4,CASSFPGTGVIILTF
TRBJ2-2,TRBV28,CASSRSGANTGELFF
TRBJ2-7,TRBV5-1,CASSSGTSSSEQYF
TRBJ1-2,TRBV7-3,CASSSFVYGYTF
TRBJ1-2,TRBV28,CASSLSDTAFRVYGYTF
TRBJ2-2,TRBV7-9,CASSTSGRAATGELFF
TRBJ2-3,TRBV19,CASSIPTGDTQYF
TRBJ2-5,TRBV11-2,CASSLGPTQETQYF
TRBJ1-5,TRBV18,CASSPGRDQPQHF
TRBJ1-2,TRBV4-1,CASSQVSGYGYTF
TRBJ2-7,TRBV28,CASSFWDISYEQYF
TRBJ2-7,TRBV19,CASSIGTGSSYEQYF
TRBJ2-5,TRBV4-3,CATAAGWRGGQETQYF
TRBJ2-5,TRBV5-6,CASSLGLAGQETQYF
TRBJ2-3,TRBV4-2,CASSQEVRGDTQYF
TRBJ1-2,TRBV18,CASSFGQGDYGYTF
TRBJ1-3,TRBV4-1,CASSQTTVNTIYF
TRBJ1-4,TRBV27,CASSLFGLTNEKLFF
TRBJ1-5,TRBV7-6,CASSPSGNQPQHF
TRBJ2-2,TRBV5-6,CASSLVSGDTGELFF
TRBJ1-3,TRBV7-9,CASSPPWGERSGNTIYF
TRBJ1-2,TRBV7-9,CASSGGQGDYGYTF